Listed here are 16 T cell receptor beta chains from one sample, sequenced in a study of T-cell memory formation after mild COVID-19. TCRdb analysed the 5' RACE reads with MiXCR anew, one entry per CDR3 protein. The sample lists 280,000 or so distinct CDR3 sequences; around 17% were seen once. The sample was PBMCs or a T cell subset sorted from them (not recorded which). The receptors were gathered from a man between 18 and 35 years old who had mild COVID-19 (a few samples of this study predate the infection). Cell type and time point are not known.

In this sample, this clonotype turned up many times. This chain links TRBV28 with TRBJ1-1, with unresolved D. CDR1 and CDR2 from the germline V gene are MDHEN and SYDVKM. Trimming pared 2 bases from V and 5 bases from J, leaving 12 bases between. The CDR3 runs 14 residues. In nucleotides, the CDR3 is TGTGCCAGCAGTTTAGCTCCGGGAGGGACTGAAGCTTTCTTT. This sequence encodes CASSLAPGGTEAFF. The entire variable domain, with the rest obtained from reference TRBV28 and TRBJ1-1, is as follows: DVKVTQSSRYLVKRTGEKVFLECVQDMDHENMFWYRQDPGLGLRLIYFSYDVKMKEKGDIPEGYSVSREKKERFSLILESASTNQTSMYLCASSLAPGGTEAFFGQGTRLTVV.

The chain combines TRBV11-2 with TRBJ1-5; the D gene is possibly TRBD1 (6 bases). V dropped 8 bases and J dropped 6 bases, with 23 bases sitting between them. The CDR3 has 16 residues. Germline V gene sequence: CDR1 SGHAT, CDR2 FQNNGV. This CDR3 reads CASQVLRGARVQPQHF. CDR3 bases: TGTGCCAGCCAGGTTTTGCGGGGGGCGCGGGTTCAGCCCCAGCATTTT.

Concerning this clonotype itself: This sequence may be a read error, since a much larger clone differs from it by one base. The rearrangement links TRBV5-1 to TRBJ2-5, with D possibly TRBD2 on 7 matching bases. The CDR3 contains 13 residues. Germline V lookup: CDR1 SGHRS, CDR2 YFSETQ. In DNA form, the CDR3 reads TGCGACAGCACTCAACAGGGAGGGGAGACCCAGTACTTC. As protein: CDSTQQGGETQYF.

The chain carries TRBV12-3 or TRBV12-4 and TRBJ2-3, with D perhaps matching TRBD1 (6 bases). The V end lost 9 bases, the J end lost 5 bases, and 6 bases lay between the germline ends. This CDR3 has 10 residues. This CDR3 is CARGGDTQYF. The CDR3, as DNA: TGTGCCAGAGGGGGAGATACGCAGTATTTT.

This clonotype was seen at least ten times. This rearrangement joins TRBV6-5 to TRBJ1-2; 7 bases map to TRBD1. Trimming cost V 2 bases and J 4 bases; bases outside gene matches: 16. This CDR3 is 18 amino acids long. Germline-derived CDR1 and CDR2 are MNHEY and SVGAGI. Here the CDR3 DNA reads TGTGCCAGCAGTTACCACCCCCCGGGACAGCCCCGTGGCTATGGCTACACCTTC. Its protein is CASSYHPPGQPRGYGYTF.

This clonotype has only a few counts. This chain's CDR3 is CASSSSSGWPETQYF. In DNA, the CDR3 is TGTGCCAGCAGCAGTTCTAGCGGATGGCCAGAGACCCAGTACTTC. The rearrangement joins TRBV21-1 to TRBJ2-5; the table calls TRBD2, which could not be checked here. TRBV21-1 is a known pseudogene. This CDR3 has 15 residues.

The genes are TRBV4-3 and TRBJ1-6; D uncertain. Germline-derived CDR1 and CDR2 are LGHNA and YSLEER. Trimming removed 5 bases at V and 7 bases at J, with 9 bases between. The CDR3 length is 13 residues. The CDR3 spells CASSGSTNSPLHF. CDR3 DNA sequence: TGCGCCAGCAGCGGTTCCACGAATTCACCCCTCCACTTT.

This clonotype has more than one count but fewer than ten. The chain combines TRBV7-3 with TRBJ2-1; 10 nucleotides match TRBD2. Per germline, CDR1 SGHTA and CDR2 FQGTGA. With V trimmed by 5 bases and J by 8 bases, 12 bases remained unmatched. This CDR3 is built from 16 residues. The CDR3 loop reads CASSPDLSGGAYEQFF. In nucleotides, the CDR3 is TGTGCCAGCAGCCCCGATTTAAGCGGGGGGGCCTATGAGCAGTTCTTC. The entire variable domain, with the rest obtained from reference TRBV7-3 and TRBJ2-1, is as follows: GAGVSQTPSNKVTEKGKYVELRCDPISGHTALYWYRQSLGQGPEFLIYFQGTGAADDSGLPNDRFFAVRPEGSVSTLKIQRTERGDSAVYLCASSPDLSGGAYEQFFGPGTRLTVL.

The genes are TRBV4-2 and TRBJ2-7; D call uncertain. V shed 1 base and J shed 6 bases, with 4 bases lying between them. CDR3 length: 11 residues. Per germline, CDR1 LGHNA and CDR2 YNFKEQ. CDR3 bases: TGTGCCAGCAGCCAAGGAGTCGAGCAGTACTTC. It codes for CASSQGVEQYF.

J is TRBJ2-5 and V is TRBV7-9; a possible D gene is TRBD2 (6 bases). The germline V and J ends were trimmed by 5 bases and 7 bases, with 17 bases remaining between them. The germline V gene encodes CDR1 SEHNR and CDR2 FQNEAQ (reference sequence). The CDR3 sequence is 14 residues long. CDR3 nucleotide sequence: TGTGCCAGCAGCCCGCCCCCACTAGCAACGACCCAGTACTTC. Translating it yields CASSPPPLATTQYF.

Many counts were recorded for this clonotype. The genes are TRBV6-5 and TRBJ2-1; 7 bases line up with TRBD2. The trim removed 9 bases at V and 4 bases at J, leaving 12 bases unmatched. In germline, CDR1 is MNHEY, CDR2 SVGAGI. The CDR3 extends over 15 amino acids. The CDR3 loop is CASGGGRSLYNEQFF. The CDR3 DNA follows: TGTGCCAGTGGGGGGGGGAGGTCCCTTTACAATGAGCAGTTCTTC.

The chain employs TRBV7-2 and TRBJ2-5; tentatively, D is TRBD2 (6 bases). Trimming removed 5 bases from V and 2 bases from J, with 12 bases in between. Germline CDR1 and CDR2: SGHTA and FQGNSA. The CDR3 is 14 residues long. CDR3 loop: CASSHPGTQETQYF. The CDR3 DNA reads TGTGCCAGCAGCCACCCCGGGACTCAAGAGACCCAGTACTTC. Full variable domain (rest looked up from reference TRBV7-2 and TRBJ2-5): GAGVSQSPSNKVTEKGKDVELRCDPISGHTALYWYRQSLGQGLEFLIYFQGNSAPDKSGLPSDRFSAERTGGSVSTLTIQRTQQEDSAVYLCASSHPGTQETQYFGPGTRLLVL.

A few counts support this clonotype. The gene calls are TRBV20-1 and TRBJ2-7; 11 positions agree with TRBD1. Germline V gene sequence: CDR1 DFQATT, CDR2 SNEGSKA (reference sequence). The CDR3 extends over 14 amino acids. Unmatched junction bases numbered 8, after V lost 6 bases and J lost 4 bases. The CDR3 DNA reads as TGCAGTGCCCCCCGGGGACAGGGGGGTTACGAGCAGTACGTC. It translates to CSAPRGQGGYEQYV.

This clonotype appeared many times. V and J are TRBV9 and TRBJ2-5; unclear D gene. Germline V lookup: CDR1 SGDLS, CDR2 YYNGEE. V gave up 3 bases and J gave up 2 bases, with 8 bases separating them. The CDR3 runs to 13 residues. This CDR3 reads CASSGVGQETQYF. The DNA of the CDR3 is TGTGCCAGCAGCGGGGTGGGGCAAGAGACCCAGTACTTC.

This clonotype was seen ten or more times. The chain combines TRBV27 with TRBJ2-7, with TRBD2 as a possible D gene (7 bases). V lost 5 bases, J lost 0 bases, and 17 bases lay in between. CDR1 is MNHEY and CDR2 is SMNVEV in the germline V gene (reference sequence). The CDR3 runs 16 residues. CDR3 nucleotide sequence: TGTGCCAGCAGTCAACCCGGGGGGCCGGGCTCCTACGAGCAGTACGTC. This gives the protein CASSQPGGPGSYEQYV.

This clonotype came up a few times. In nucleotides, the CDR3 is TGCGCCAGCAGCTTGGGCGAGGGGCTTGATGAGCAGTTCTTC. Translating gives CASSLGEGLDEQFF. The chain employs TRBV5-1 and TRBJ2-1; tentatively, D is TRBD1 or TRBD2 (5 bases each). Trimming shortened V by 0 bases and J by 8 bases, and 12 bases separated the two germline ends. Per the germline V gene, CDR1 is SGHRS and CDR2 is YFSETQ. CDR3 length equals 14 residues.